Here is one TCR beta chain with its context. Method: immunoSEQ multiplex PCR; TCRdb's copy keeps in-frame clones and lacks some. The profile shows about 170,000 clones, approximately 86% of them singletons. The data are from a study of blood T cell repertoires in COVID-19. Study as a whole: The analysed material was cDNA or gDNA that came from T cells, B-cell-depleted T cells, or PBMCs.

V shed 2 bases, J shed 4 bases, and the junction held 4 bases outside the gene matches. Germline V gives CDR1 SGHVS, CDR2 FQNEAQ. The CDR3 has 14 amino acids. The chain recombines TRBV7-8 with TRBJ2-7; 8 bases are a match to TRBD2. The sequence derives from a man in his 70s with acute or convalescent COVID-19. The specimen was peripheral blood. The CDR3: CASSLREGHYEQYF. The CDR3 DNA reads as TGTGCCAGCAGCTTACGGGAGGGCCATTACGAGCAGTACTTC.